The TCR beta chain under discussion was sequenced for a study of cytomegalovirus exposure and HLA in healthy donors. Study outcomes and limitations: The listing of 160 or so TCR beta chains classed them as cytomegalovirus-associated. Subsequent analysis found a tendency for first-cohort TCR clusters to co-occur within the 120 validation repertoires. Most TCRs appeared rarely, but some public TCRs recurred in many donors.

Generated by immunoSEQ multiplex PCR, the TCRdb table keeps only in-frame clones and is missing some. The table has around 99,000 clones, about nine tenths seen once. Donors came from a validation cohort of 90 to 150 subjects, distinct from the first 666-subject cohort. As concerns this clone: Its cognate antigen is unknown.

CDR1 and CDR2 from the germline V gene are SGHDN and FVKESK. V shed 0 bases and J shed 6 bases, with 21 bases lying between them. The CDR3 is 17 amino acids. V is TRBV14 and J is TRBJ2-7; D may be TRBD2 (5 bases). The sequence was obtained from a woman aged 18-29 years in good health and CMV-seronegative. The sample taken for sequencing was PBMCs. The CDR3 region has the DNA TGTGCCAGCAGCCAAGATAGCTGGTATCAAGCGGCTGCCGAGCAGTACTTC. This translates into CASSQDSWYQAAAEQYF.